This TCR beta chain emerged from a study of T cells in Graves' hyperthyroidism and ophthalmopathy. Hyperthyroidism of Graves' type that showed no ophthalmopathy progression within 18 months was stable. Diagnoses rested on clinical symptoms, serum thyroxine and TRAb, thyroid ultrasound and orbital computed tomography. The CDR3 contains 16 residues. The germline V and J ends were trimmed by 1 base and 2 bases, with 15 bases remaining between them. In germline, CDR1 is SEHNR, CDR2 FQNEAQ (reference sequence). In this sample, this clonotype turned up many times. Amplified TCR beta CDR3 regions came from RNA transcripts. Carried out on the TCR CDR3, a first-round RT-PCR used the HTBI primer set. TCRdb itself ran the multiplex PCR reads through MiXCR, one entry per CDR3 protein. This sample has hundreds of thousands of distinct CDR3 sequences, with about a third found just once.

This receptor was obtained from a woman aged 40 to 50 with Graves' hyperthyroidism. Sequencing was done on a sample of blood. This sequence joins TRBV7-9 and TRBJ2-7; D is tentatively TRBD1 or TRBD2 (6 bases each). The chain's CDR3 is CASSLGRDTETYEQYF. CDR3 in DNA: TGTGCCAGCAGCTTAGGGAGGGACACCGAAACCTACGAGCAGTACTTC.